The source of this T cell receptor (beta chain) is a study of molecular identifiers for immune sequencing clone quantification. Per the germline V gene, CDR1 is LGHNA and CDR2 is YNFKEQ. CDR3 length equals 16 residues. V dropped 1 base and J dropped 2; count of bases not matched to a gene: 3. TCRdb re-called the PCR reads through MiXCR, storing one row per CDR3 protein. The data contain hundreds of thousands of distinct CDR3 sequences, about 25% of them singletons. Study findings and constraints: Highly expanded clone sizes could be underestimated through barcode sharing by identical TCR molecules.

Construction of naive CD8 libraries employed about 18,000 to 1,000,000 sorted cells together with 10%, 30% or 50% RNA. The sorting of naive CD8 T cells used the CD8+CD4-CCR7+CD45RA+ phenotype. This clonotype has only a few counts. Its antigen is not identified. The sample comprised naive CD8+ T cells from blood, with Jurkat cell RNA spiked in. The subset was: FACS-sorted CD8+CD4-CCR7+CD45RA+ naive T cells. This receptor was identified in a human donor in good health. Some libraries in this study had Jurkat cell RNA spiked in. The gene calls are TRBV4-2 and TRBJ2-3; 10 bases match TRBD2. The CDR3 DNA is TGTGCCAGCAGCCAAGTCACTAGCGGGAACACAGATACGCAGTATTTT. It codes for CASSQVTSGNTDTQYF.